The 12 T cell receptor beta chains presented below share a single source sample, sequenced in a study of control samples from healthy donors and cancer patients. Generated by immunoSEQ multiplex PCR, the TCRdb table keeps only in-frame clones and is missing some. The sample lists about 110,000 clones; just over 90% were seen once. The source material was blood. The receptors originated from a human donor in good health. The donor label of this sample is uncertain.

The chain employs TRBV6-5 and TRBJ1-2; no clear D gene. The CDR3 has 14 residues. CDR1 is MNHEY and CDR2 is SVGAGI in the germline V gene. V was pared by 0 bases and J by 5 bases, with 10 bases between. CDR3 region: CASSYSRGPYGYTF. In DNA, the CDR3 is TGTGCCAGCAGTTACTCGAGAGGACCATATGGCTACACCTTC.

V usage is TRBV27 and J usage is TRBJ2-5; 7 positions agree with TRBD1. V was pared by 5 bases and J by 5 bases, with 8 bases of the junction left unmatched. There are 14 residues in the CDR3. The germline V gene has CDR1 MNHEY and CDR2 SMNVEV (reference sequence). The CDR3 reads CASSNRGYRETQYF. The CDR3 nucleotides are TGTGCCAGCAGTAACAGGGGTTATCGGGAGACCCAGTACTTC.

The CDR3 DNA reads as TGCGCCAGCAGCACCGGACCGCTCATGGAGACCCAGTACTTC. Translating it yields CASSTGPLMETQYF. The chain is built from TRBV5-1 and TRBJ2-5; D remains unclear. Trimming removed 4 bases at V and 5 bases at J, with 15 bases between. CDR1 and CDR2 from the germline V gene are SGHRS and YFSETQ. The CDR3 consists of 14 residues.

J is TRBJ1-2 and V is TRBV9; 8 bases align to TRBD1. Per germline, CDR1 SGDLS and CDR2 YYNGEE. V lost 0 bases to trimming and J lost 8 bases; unmatched junction nucleotides: 12. The CDR3 loop spans 16 amino acids. The chain's CDR3 is CASSVGAGGSLRGYTF. In nucleotides, the CDR3 is TGTGCCAGCAGCGTAGGGGCAGGGGGCTCCCTGAGAGGCTACACCTTC.

The J gene is TRBJ2-2, the V gene TRBV6-5; D gene ambiguous. Deletions cut 2 bases from V and 10 bases from J, with 8 bases between. The germline V gene has CDR1 MNHEY and CDR2 SVGAGI. The CDR3 has 12 amino acids. CDR3 sequence reads: CASSYGEEELFF. For the CDR3, the DNA is TGTGCCAGCAGTTACGGGGAAGAGGAGCTGTTTTTT.

The chain has TRBV19 and TRBJ1-5; no firm D call. Trimming removed 10 bases at V and 0 bases at J, with 10 bases between. The germline V gene encodes CDR1 LNHDA and CDR2 SQIVND (reference sequence). The CDR3 loop spans 13 amino acids. DNA for the CDR3: TGTGCCACGAAGGACTTTAGCAATCAGCCCCAGCATTTT. Amino acids: CATKDFSNQPQHF.

This clone has a single count. The CDR3 DNA reads as TGTGCCAGCCGCGGAGATAGACACAGGGTGTCCGGGGAGCTGTTTTTT. Its protein is CASRGDRHRVSGELFF. The rearrangement joins TRBV2 to TRBJ2-2; a possible D gene is TRBD1 (6 bases). The V end was cut by 8 bases, the J end by 6 bases, with 22 bases between. CDR3 length: 16 amino acids. CDR1 is SNHLY, CDR2 FYNNEI, per germline.

V and J are TRBV19 and TRBJ1-1; D is unclear. The CDR3 loop spans 13 amino acids. Germline loops: CDR1 LNHDA, CDR2 SQIVND (reference sequence). Trimming stripped 7 bases from V and 1 base from J, with 10 bases between. The CDR3 coding sequence is TGTGCCAGTATATTATCCGGGAACACTGAAGCTTTCTTT. Protein product: CASILSGNTEAFF.

The rearrangement joins TRBV6-5 to TRBJ1-2; 7 nucleotides match TRBD1. With V trimmed by 6 bases and J by 8 bases, 9 bases remained unmatched. Germline V gene lookup returns CDR1 MNHEY and CDR2 SVGAGI. The CDR3 length is 13 residues. The CDR3, as DNA: TGTGCCAGCAGCACAGGGGATAGTAAGGGCTACACCTTC. Protein product: CASSTGDSKGYTF.

This chain uses TRBV24-1 with TRBJ1-2, with 8 bases that match TRBD1. This CDR3 comprises 14 residues. CDR1 is KGHDR and CDR2 is SFDVKD in the germline V gene. V lost 3 bases, J lost 8 bases, and 7 bases stayed unmatched. As DNA, the CDR3 is TGTGCCACCAGTGATCCCACAGGGGGGAAGGGCTACACCTTC. Its protein is CATSDPTGGKGYTF.

The gene calls are TRBV28 and TRBJ2-7, with TRBD2 matching over 7 bases. Germline-derived CDR1 and CDR2 are MDHEN and SYDVKM. There are 13 residues in the CDR3. V lost 6 bases, J lost 3 bases, and 5 bases stayed unmatched. CDR3 nucleotides: TGTGCCAGCAGCGGGGGGTCGGACTACGAGCAGTACTTC. It translates to CASSGGSDYEQYF. The full variable domain, its missing parts supplied by reference TRBV28 and TRBJ2-7, is DVKVTQSSRYLVKRTGEKVFLECVQDMDHENMFWYRQDPGLGLRLIYFSYDVKMKEKGDIPEGYSVSREKKERFSLILESASTNQTSMYLCASSGGSDYEQYFGPGTRLTVT.

V usage is TRBV5-6 and J usage is TRBJ2-7; D is ambiguous. CDR3 length: 14 residues. Trimming removed 3 bases at V and 2 bases at J, with 12 bases between. Germline V gene sequence: CDR1 SGHDT, CDR2 YYEEEE. The CDR3 sequence is CASSSSDRPYEQYF. The DNA of the CDR3 is TGTGCCAGCAGCTCGTCCGATCGGCCCTACGAGCAGTACTTC.